These T cell receptor beta chains were read from a single sample in a study of cytomegalovirus exposure and HLA in healthy donors. Clones were sequenced by immunoSEQ multiplex PCR, and TCRdb holds only the in-frame ones, with some missing. In the table there are about 130,000 clones, about 80% of which are singletons. The material sequenced was PBMCs. The receptors stem from a girl under 10 years old in good health and CMV-seronegative. Both conserved end residues are part of each CDR3. The D gene is left open where the match is weak. Clone size is stated in some rows and not others, as once, few, many or a class when expanded.

clone_size: .
v_call: TRBV4-3
j_call: TRBJ1-4
d_call: TRBD1
cdr3_aa: CASSQVTGVQEKLFF
cdr3_nt: TGCGCCAGCAGCCAGGTGACAGGGGTACAAGAAAAACTGTTTTTT

clone_size: .
v_call: TRBV5-1
j_call: TRBJ1-2
d_call: TRBD1
cdr3_aa: CASSAGQPQKSYTF
cdr3_nt: TGCGCCAGCAGCGCGGGACAGCCCCAGAAGAGCTACACCTTC

clone_size: .
v_call: TRBV29-1
j_call: TRBJ2-2
d_call: .
cdr3_aa: CSVEGTGELFF
cdr3_nt: TGCAGCGTTGAAGGGACAGGGGAGCTGTTTTTT

clone_size: .
v_call: TRBV2
j_call: TRBJ1-1
d_call: .
cdr3_aa: CASSESGVTEAFF
cdr3_nt: TGTGCCAGCAGTGAATCGGGGGTGACTGAAGCTTTCTTT

clone_size: .
v_call: TRBV29-1
j_call: TRBJ1-2
d_call: .
cdr3_aa: CSVEDKGGGYGYTF
cdr3_nt: TGCAGCGTTGAAGATAAAGGCGGTGGATATGGCTACACCTTC

clone_size: .
v_call: TRBV9
j_call: TRBJ2-3
d_call: TRBD2
cdr3_aa: CASSEGGLAGMRDTQYF
cdr3_nt: TGTGCCAGCAGCGAGGGGGGGCTAGCGGGAATGAGAGATACGCAGTATTTT

clone_size: .
v_call: TRBV4-1
j_call: TRBJ2-3
d_call: TRBD1
cdr3_aa: CASSQLAGTGGTDTQYF
cdr3_nt: TGCGCCAGCAGCCAACTAGCCGGGACAGGGGGTACAGATACGCAGTATTTT

clone_size: once
v_call: TRBV6-6
j_call: TRBJ2-7
d_call: TRBD1
cdr3_aa: CASRPGQGMYEQYF
cdr3_nt: TGTGCCAGCAGGCCGGGACAGGGGATGTACGAGCAGTACTTC

clone_size: few
v_call: TRBV5-5
j_call: TRBJ2-6
d_call: .
cdr3_aa: CASSTVSGANVLTF
cdr3_nt: TGTGCCAGCAGCACAGTTTCTGGGGCCAACGTCCTGACTTTC

clone_size: .
v_call: TRBV27
j_call: TRBJ2-7
d_call: TRBD1
cdr3_aa: CASSPGTALYEQYF
cdr3_nt: TGTGCCAGCAGTCCCGGGACAGCCCTCTACGAGCAGTACTTC

clone_size: .
v_call: TRBV6-1
j_call: TRBJ2-2
d_call: .
cdr3_aa: CASSENFLAANTGELFF
cdr3_nt: TGTGCCAGCAGTGAAAACTTCCTGGCGGCGAACACCGGGGAGCTGTTTTTT

clone_size: .
v_call: TRBV30
j_call: TRBJ1-2
d_call: TRBD1
cdr3_aa: CAWSEDGTGVLGYTF
cdr3_nt: TGTGCCTGGAGTGAAGACGGGACAGGGGTCTTAGGCTACACCTTC

clone_size: few
v_call: TRBV28
j_call: TRBJ2-5
d_call: TRBD1
cdr3_aa: CASSFQGAATQYF
cdr3_nt: TGTGCCAGCAGTTTCCAGGGGGCGGCGACCCAGTACTTC

clone_size: .
v_call: TRBV7-9
j_call: TRBJ2-7
d_call: TRBD2
cdr3_aa: CASSSPGGYEQYF
cdr3_nt: TGTGCCAGCAGCTCCCCGGGAGGCTACGAGCAGTACTTC

clone_size: .
v_call: TRBV7-2
j_call: TRBJ2-7
d_call: TRBD2
cdr3_aa: CASSNQRGLAGEQYF
cdr3_nt: TGTGCCAGCAGCAACCAGCGGGGACTTGCGGGCGAGCAGTACTTC

clone_size: once
v_call: TRBV7-2
j_call: TRBJ1-2
d_call: .
cdr3_aa: CASSSSDGEGYTF
cdr3_nt: TGTGCCAGCAGCTCTTCGGACGGGGAGGGCTACACCTTC

clone_size: .
v_call: TRBV5-1
j_call: TRBJ2-3
d_call: .
cdr3_aa: CASSLNAVGGTDTQYF
cdr3_nt: TGCGCCAGCAGCTTGAATGCAGTAGGGGGCACAGATACGCAGTATTTT

clone_size: .
v_call: TRBV5-1
j_call: TRBJ2-7
d_call: TRBD2
cdr3_aa: CASSLLAGDDEQYF
cdr3_nt: TGCGCCAGCAGCCTTTTAGCGGGAGATGACGAGCAGTACTTC

clone_size: many
v_call: TRBV18
j_call: TRBJ1-1
d_call: .
cdr3_aa: CASSPTGDTEAFF
cdr3_nt: TGTGCCAGCTCACCTACGGGGGACACTGAAGCTTTCTTT

clone_size: .
v_call: TRBV4-3
j_call: TRBJ2-3
d_call: TRBD2
cdr3_aa: CASSQDTTSGGADTQYF
cdr3_nt: TGCGCCAGCAGCCAAGATACAACTAGCGGGGGTGCAGATACGCAGTATTTT

clone_size: .
v_call: TRBV29-1
j_call: TRBJ2-3
d_call: TRBD1
cdr3_aa: CSVAQTGGADTQYF
cdr3_nt: TGCAGCGTTGCCCAGACAGGGGGCGCAGATACGCAGTATTTT

clone_size: .
v_call: TRBV20-1
j_call: TRBJ2-7
d_call: .
cdr3_aa: CSAPTDYEQYF
cdr3_nt: TGCAGTGCTCCGACAGACTACGAGCAGTACTTC

clone_size: .
v_call: TRBV5-6
j_call: TRBJ1-1
d_call: TRBD1
cdr3_aa: CASSLEQGAEAFF
cdr3_nt: TGTGCCAGCAGCTTAGAACAGGGGGCTGAAGCTTTCTTT

clone_size: .
v_call: TRBV7-2
j_call: TRBJ2-2
d_call: TRBD2
cdr3_aa: CASSLELAALNTGELFF
cdr3_nt: TGTGCCAGCAGCTTAGAACTAGCGGCGTTGAACACCGGGGAGCTGTTTTTT

clone_size: .
v_call: TRBV6-4
j_call: TRBJ2-3
d_call: TRBD2
cdr3_aa: CASSLAGGPDTQYF
cdr3_nt: TGTGCCAGCAGTCTAGCGGGAGGGCCAGATACGCAGTATTTT

clone_size: .
v_call: TRBV5-4
j_call: TRBJ2-3
d_call: .
cdr3_aa: CASSLDFVPDAGTDTQYF
cdr3_nt: TGTGCCAGCAGCTTGGATTTCGTTCCGGATGCGGGCACAGATACGCAGTATTTT

clone_size: few
v_call: TRBV30
j_call: TRBJ1-5
d_call: TRBD1
cdr3_aa: CAWSARTGRNQPQHF
cdr3_nt: TGTGCCTGGAGTGCCCGGACAGGGCGCAATCAGCCCCAGCATTTT

clone_size: .
v_call: TRBV10-3
j_call: TRBJ1-4
d_call: .
cdr3_aa: CAISEGARNEKLFF
cdr3_nt: TGTGCCATCAGTGAGGGGGCGCGTAATGAAAAACTGTTTTTT

clone_size: .
v_call: TRBV5-1
j_call: TRBJ2-7
d_call: TRBD1
cdr3_aa: CASSSYRGPGEEQYF
cdr3_nt: TGCGCCAGCAGCTCCTACAGGGGGCCGGGTGAAGAGCAGTACTTC

clone_size: .
v_call: TRBV18
j_call: TRBJ2-1
d_call: .
cdr3_aa: CASSQNGEREQFF
cdr3_nt: TGTGCCAGCTCACAAAATGGAGAGCGTGAGCAGTTCTTC

clone_size: .
v_call: TRBV28
j_call: TRBJ2-1
d_call: .
cdr3_aa: CASSPAGYNEQFF
cdr3_nt: TGTGCCAGCAGCCCTGCGGGCTACAATGAGCAGTTCTTC

clone_size: .
v_call: TRBV11-2
j_call: TRBJ2-7
d_call: .
cdr3_aa: CASSLDGMGSYEQYF
cdr3_nt: TGTGCCAGCAGCTTAGATGGTATGGGCAGCTACGAGCAGTACTTC

clone_size: .
v_call: TRBV4-3
j_call: TRBJ2-1
d_call: TRBD2
cdr3_aa: CASSPRELAGGRGRGEQFF
cdr3_nt: TGCGCCAGCAGCCCCCGGGAACTAGCGGGGGGGCGGGGTCGTGGTGAGCAGTTCTTC